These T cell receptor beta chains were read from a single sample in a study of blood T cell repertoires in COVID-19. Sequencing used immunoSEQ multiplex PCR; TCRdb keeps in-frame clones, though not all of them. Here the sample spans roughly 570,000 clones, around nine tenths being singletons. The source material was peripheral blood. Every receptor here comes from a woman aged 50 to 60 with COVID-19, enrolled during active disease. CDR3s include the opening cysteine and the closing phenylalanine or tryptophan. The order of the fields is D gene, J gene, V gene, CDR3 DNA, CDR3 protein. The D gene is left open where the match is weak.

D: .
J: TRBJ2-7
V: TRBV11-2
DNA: TGTGCCAGCAGCTTACTACAGAGAGTCGAGCAGTACTTC
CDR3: CASSLLQRVEQYF

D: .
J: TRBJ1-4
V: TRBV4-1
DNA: TGCGCCAGCAGCTCGGACATCCGAGGCGAAAAACTGTTTTTT
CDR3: CASSSDIRGEKLFF

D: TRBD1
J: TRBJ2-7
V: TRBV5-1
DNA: TGCGCCAGCAGCCTGGGGGACAGAGCCTACGAGCAGTACTTC
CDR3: CASSLGDRAYEQYF

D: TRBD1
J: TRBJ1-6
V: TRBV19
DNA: TGTGCCAGTAGTATAGACGCAACCGGGACAGGGATTCAAACCCTCCACTTT
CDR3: CASSIDATGTGIQTLHF

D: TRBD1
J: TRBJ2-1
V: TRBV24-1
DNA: TGTGCCACCAGGGGGGACAGGCCGGGTGAGCAGTTCTTC
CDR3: CATRGDRPGEQFF

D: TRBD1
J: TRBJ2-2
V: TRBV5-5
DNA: TGTGCCAGCAGCCCGGACAGGGGGCGGGAATACACCGGGGAGCTGTTTTTT
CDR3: CASSPDRGREYTGELFF

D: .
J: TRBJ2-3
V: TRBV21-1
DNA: TGTGCCAGCAGCAAAGCGGGAGGCGGGGGATACACAGATACGCAGTATTTT
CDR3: CASSKAGGGGYTDTQYF

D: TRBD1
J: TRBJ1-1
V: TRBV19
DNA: TGTGCCAGCACAGGGGTAAGGAACACTGAAGCTTTCTTT
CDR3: CASTGVRNTEAFF

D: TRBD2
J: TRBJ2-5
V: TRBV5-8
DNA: TGTGCCAGCAGCTTGCGCCAGGGAGGGGAGACCCAGTACTTC
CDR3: CASSLRQGGETQYF

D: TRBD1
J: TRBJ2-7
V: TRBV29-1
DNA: TGCAGCGGGGGGACGGGACAGGGCACCTACGAGCAGTACTTC
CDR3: CSGGTGQGTYEQYF

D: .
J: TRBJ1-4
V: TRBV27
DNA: TGTGCCAGCAGCTCAGGGGCAACTAATGAAAAACTGTTTTTT
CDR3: CASSSGATNEKLFF